The clone carrying this T cell receptor (beta chain) was seen a few times. The antigen remains undetermined. These data are taken from a study of response to subunit inactivated influenza vaccine. The length of the CDR3 is 14 residues. Deletions cut 2 bases from V and 1 base from J, with 6 bases between. The germline V gene has CDR1 MNHEY and CDR2 SVGAGI. Study outcomes and limitations: After each seasonal influenza vaccination, few new T cells are recruited, the authors suggested.

One entry per CDR3 protein, called by TCRdb with MiXCR from the RT-PCR reads. This sample has 600,000 to 850,000 distinct CDR3 sequences, with about 14% found just once. The chain is built from TRBV6-5 and TRBJ2-1; D gene unclear. Here the sequenced sample was PBMCs from blood, taken approximately 15 days before vaccination. This receptor was identified in a man aged 50-60 years who received an inactivated influenza vaccine. The CDR3 loop reads CASSYAGSYNEQFF. CDR3 in DNA: TGTGCCAGCAGTTACGCCGGGTCCTACAATGAGCAGTTCTTC.